The clone carrying this T cell receptor beta chain was recorded at least ten times. The target antigen is unknown. This sample is drawn from a study of glioma-infiltrating T cells. Notes on the study in general: Tissue-blood divergence was below expectation in non-neoplastic patients, above in gliomas.

The iRepertoire nested amplicon-rescue multiplex PCR amplified TCR alpha and beta CDR3s from RNA. Tissue mRNA or PBMC total RNA, 100-400 ng, went into one-step reverse transcription and amplification. TCRdb reprocessed the multiplex PCR reads with MiXCR, giving one entry per CDR3 protein. The top ten clones hold roughly 5.2% of a sample with 150,000 to 200,000 distinct CDR3 sequences, around 45% of them seen once. Germline CDR1 and CDR2: SNHLY and FYNNEI. This CDR3 comprises 12 residues. Between the trimmed V and J ends, which lost 4 bases and 6 bases, there was a span of 9 bases. The chain employs TRBV2 and TRBJ1-2; a weak D match, TRBD1 (6 bases). This sequence was found in a human donor with low-grade glioma or glioblastoma, undergoing nonglioma brain surgery, or in good health (not recorded which). Sequencing was performed on glioma tissue, nonneoplastic brain tissue, or PBMCs (not recorded which). The CDR3 sequence: CASSGTEDGYTF. DNA for the CDR3: TGTGCCAGCAGTGGGACAGAAGATGGCTACACCTTC.